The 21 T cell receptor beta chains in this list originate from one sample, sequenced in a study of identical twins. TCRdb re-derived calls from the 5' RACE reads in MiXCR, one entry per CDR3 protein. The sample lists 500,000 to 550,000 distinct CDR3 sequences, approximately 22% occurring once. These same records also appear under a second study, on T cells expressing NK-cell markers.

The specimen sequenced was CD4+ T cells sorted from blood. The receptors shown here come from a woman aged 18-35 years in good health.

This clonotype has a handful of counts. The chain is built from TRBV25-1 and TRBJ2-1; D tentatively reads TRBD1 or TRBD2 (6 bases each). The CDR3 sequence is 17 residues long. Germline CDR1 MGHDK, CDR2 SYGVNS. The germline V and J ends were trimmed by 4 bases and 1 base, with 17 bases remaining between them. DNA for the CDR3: TGTGCCAGCAGTGGATCTCAGGGGAGGTTTTCCTACAATGAGCAGTTCTTC. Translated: CASSGSQGRFSYNEQFF.

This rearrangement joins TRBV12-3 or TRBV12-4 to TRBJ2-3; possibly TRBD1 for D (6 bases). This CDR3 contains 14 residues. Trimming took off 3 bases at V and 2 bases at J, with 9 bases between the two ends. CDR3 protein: CASSFQGITDTQYF. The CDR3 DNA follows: TGTGCCAGCAGTTTCCAGGGGATCACAGATACGCAGTATTTT.

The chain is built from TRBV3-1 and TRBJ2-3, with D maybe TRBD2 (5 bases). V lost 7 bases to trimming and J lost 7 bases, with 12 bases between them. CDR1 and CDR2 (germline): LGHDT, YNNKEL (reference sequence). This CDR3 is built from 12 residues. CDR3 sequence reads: CASNTRGNTQYF. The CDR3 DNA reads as TGTGCCAGCAACACAAGAGGGAATACGCAGTATTTT.

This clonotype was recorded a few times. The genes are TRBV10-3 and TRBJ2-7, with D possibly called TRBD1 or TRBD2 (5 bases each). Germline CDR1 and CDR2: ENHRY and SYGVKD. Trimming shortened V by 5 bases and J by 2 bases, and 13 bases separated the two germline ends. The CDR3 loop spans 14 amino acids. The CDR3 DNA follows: TGTGCCATCAGTAAGGGACGGGGAACCTACGAGCAGTACTTC. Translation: CAISKGRGTYEQYF.

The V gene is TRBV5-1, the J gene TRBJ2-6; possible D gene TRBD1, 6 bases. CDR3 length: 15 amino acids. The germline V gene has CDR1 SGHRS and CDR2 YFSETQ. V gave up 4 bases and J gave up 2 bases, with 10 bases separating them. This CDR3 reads CASSQTGPGANVLTF. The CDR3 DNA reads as TGCGCCAGCAGCCAAACAGGGCCTGGGGCCAACGTCCTGACTTTC.

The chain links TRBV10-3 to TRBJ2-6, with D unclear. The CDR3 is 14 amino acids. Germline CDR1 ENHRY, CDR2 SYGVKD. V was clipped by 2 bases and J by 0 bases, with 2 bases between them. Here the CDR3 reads CAISEHSGANVLTF. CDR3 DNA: TGTGCCATCAGTGAGCACTCTGGGGCCAACGTCCTGACTTTC.

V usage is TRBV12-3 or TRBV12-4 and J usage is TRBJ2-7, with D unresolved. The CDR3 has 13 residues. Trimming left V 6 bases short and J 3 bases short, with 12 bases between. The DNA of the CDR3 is TGTGCCAGCAGAACCGGGTTCTACTACGAGCAGTACTTC. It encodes CASRTGFYYEQYF.

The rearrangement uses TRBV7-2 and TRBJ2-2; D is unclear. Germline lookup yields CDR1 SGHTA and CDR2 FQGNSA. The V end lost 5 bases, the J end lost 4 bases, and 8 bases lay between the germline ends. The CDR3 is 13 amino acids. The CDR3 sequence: CASSLTATGELFF. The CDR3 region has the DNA TGTGCCAGCAGCCTCACCGCCACCGGGGAGCTGTTTTTT. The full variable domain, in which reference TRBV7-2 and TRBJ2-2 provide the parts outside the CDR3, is GAGVSQSPSNKVTEKGKDVELRCDPISGHTALYWYRQSLGQGLEFLIYFQGNSAPDKSGLPSDRFSAERTGGSVSTLTIQRTQQEDSAVYLCASSLTATGELFFGEGSRLTVL.

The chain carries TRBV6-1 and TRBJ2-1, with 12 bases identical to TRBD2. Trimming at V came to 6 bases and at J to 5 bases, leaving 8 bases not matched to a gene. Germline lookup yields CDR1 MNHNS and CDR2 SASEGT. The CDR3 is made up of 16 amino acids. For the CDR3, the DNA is TGTGCCAGCAGCCAGGCCGGACTAGCGGGGCACAATGAGCAGTTCTTC. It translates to CASSQAGLAGHNEQFF.

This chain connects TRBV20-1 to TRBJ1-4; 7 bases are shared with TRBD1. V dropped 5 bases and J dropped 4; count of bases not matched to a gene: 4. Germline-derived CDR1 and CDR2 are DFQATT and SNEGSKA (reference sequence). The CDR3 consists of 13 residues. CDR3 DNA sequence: TGCAGTGCTCTCGGGACAGATAATGAAAAACTGTTTTTT. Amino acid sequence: CSALGTDNEKLFF.

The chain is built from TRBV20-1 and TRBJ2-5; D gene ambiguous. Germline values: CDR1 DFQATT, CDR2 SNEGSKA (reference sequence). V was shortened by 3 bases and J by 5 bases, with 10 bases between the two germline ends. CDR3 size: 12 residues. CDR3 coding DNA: TGCAGTGCTAGGGGTTCCATGGAGACCCAGTACTTC. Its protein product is CSARGSMETQYF.

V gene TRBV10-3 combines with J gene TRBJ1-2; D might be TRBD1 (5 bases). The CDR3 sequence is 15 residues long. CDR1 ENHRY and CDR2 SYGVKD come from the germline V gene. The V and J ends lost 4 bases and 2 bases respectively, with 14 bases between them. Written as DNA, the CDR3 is TGTGCCATCAGTGGGGACGTCCGGCCCAACTATGGCTACACCTTC. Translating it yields CAISGDVRPNYGYTF.

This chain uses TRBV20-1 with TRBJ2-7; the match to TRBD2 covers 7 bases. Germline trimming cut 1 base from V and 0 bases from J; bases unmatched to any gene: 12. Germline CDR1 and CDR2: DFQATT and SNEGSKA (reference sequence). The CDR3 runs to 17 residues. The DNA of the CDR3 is TGCAGTGCTAGAGCCCTCGCGGGGGTAGCAAACTCCTACGAGCAGTACTTC. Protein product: CSARALAGVANSYEQYF.

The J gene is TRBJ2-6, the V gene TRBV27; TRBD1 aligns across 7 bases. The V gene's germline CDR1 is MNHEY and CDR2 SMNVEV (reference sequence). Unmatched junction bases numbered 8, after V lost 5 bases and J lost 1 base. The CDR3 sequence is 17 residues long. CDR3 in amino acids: CASSRPRQGSGANVLTF. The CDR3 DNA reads TGTGCCAGCAGTCGACCTCGACAGGGTTCTGGGGCCAACGTCCTGACTTTC.

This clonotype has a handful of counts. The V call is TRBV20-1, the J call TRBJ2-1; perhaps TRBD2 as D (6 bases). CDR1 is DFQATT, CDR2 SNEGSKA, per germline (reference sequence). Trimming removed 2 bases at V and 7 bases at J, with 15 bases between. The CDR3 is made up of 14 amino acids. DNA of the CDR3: TGCAGTGCTAGAACGGGAGTTAGTGGGAATGAGCAGTTCTTC. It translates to CSARTGVSGNEQFF.

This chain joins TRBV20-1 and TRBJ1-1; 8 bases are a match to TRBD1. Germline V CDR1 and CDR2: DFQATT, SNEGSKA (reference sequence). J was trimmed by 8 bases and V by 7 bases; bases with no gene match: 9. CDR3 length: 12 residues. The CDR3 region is CSVADRGREAFF. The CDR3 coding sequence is TGCAGTGTGGCAGACAGGGGAAGGGAAGCTTTCTTT.

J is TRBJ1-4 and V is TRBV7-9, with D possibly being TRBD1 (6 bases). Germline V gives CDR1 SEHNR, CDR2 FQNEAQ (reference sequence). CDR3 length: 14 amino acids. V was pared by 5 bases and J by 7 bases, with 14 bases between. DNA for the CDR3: TGTGCCAGCAGCCCCAGACAGGCGGGTGAAAAACTGTTTTTT. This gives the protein CASSPRQAGEKLFF.

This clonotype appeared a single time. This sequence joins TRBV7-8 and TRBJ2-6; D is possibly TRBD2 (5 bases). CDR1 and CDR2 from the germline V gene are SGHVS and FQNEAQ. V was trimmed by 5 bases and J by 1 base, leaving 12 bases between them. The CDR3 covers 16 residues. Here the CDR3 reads CASSRLPGSGANVLTF. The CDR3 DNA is TGTGCCAGCAGCAGGCTCCCGGGATCTGGGGCCAACGTCCTGACTTTC.

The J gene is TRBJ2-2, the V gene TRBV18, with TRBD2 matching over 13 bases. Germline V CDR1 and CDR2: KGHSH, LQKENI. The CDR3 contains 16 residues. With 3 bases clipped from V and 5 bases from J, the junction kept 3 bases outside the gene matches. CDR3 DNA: TGTGCCAGCTCACCTGGGACTAGCGGGAAGACCGGGGAGCTGTTTTTT. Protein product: CASSPGTSGKTGELFF.

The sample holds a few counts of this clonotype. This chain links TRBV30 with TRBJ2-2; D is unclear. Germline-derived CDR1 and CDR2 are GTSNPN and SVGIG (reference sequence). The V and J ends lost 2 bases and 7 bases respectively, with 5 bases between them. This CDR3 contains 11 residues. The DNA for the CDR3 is TGTGCCTGGAGTTGGGGCGGGGAGCTGTTTTTT. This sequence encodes CAWSWGGELFF. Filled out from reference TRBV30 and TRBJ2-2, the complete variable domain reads SQTIHQWPATLVQPVGSPLSLECTVEGTSNPNLYWYRQAAGRGLQLLFYSVGIGQISSEVPQNLSASRPQDRQFILSSKKLLLSDSGFYLCAWSWGGELFFGEGSRLTVL.

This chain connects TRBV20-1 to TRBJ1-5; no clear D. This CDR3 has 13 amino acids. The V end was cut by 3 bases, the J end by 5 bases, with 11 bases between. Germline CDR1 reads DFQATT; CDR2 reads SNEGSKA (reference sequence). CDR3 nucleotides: TGCAGTGCTAGCAGCAGGCCAGATCAGCCCCAGCATTTT. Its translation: CSASSRPDQPQHF.